Given below is one TCR beta chain in context. This likely stems from a read error, as it lies one base from a far larger clone. These data belong to a study of low-dose radiotherapy and immunotherapy resistance in tumors. About the study: Every six weeks patients received intravenous ipilimumab 1 mg/kg, and every two weeks they received intravenous nivolumab 240 mg. Patients took aspirin (300 mg orally, daily) for four cycles beginning at cycle 1 day 1.

Time point specified: before trial treatment. The V and J ends lost 0 bases and 14 bases respectively, with 20 bases between them. There are 15 residues in the CDR3. CDR1 is MRHNA and CDR2 is SNTAGT in the germline V gene. TRAV- and TRBV-specific primers were used for first-strand cDNA, which covered alpha and beta chains. Amplification of TCRs used a constant-region primer and V-primer adapter for about 20 PCR cycles. Isolated mRNA was amplified by in vitro transcription. TCRdb independently ran MiXCR on the reads; one entry per CDR3 protein. The data hold 85,000 to 100,000 distinct CDR3 sequences, with 9.4% observed a single time.

The sequences come from PBMCs, collected before treatment. The TCR originated in a male donor with prostate cancer. This sequence joins TRBV6-4 and TRBJ2-1, with unresolved D. Here the CDR3 reads CASSDSPYPLRVEFF. CDR3 sequence (DNA): TGTGCCAGCAGTGACTCACCGTACCCCCTACGAGTGGAGTTCTTC.